This T cell receptor beta chain comes out of a study of cytomegalovirus exposure and HLA in healthy donors. Points from the study as a whole: The authors judged a highly shared variant cluster likely a sequencing artifact.

The PCR employed 60 Vbeta primers together with 13 Jbeta primers. Clones were sequenced by immunoSEQ multiplex PCR, and TCRdb holds only the in-frame ones, with some missing. The sample has 100,000 to 150,000 clones, and its top ten clones hold over 1.5%. A remark on this clone: Its antigen is currently unknown.

The specimen was PBMCs. This receptor was identified in a young man in good health and CMV-seronegative.

The CDR3: CASSRQGAQPQHF. CDR3 nucleotides: TGTGCCAGCAGCCGCCAGGGGGCCCAGCCCCAGCATTTT. V and J are TRBV6-5 and TRBJ1-5, with 8 bases lining up with TRBD1. In germline, CDR1 is MNHEY, CDR2 SVGAGI. This CDR3 spans 13 amino acids. The V and J ends lost 6 bases and 7 bases, in that order; junction bases with no gene match: 5.